This T cell receptor (beta chain) came from a study of tissue T cells after allogeneic stem cell transplantation. Study-wide findings and caveats: TCR repertoires tracked anatomic similarity, regardless of disease or transplant status.

TCRdb's table, derived via immunoSEQ multiplex PCR, lists solely in-frame clones and lacks some. The sample contains 40,000 to 60,000 clones, nearly 75% of which appear only once. Concerning this clone: Antigen: not known. Here the gene names and germline are mouse.

The source of this sequence is a pool of C57BL/6 mice in good health. The sample taken for sequencing was sorted cells pooled from one or two spleens.

CDR3 DNA (partial): TGTGCCAGCCTGGACAGGGGTAGTGCAGAAACGCTGTAT. It encodes CASLDRGSAETLY. The whole CDR3 reads CASLDRGSAETLYF. The chain is built from TRBV4 and TRBJ2-3, with 9 bases fitting TRBD1. Coverage ceases 1 residue before the CDR3 finishes, and the germline J gene fills in the end. Germline V gene data show CDR1 as LGHDT and CDR2 as YNNKQL (reference sequence). After removal of 8 bases from V and 0 bases from J, the junction contained 3 bases not matched to a gene. This CDR3 region has 14 residues.